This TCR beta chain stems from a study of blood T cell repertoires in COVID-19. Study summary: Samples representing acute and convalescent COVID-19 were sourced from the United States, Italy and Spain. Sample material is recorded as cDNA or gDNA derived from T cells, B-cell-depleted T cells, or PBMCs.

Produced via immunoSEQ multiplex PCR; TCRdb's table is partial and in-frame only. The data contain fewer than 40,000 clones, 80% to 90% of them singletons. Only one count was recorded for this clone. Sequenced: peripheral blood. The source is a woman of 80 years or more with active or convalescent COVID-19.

The CDR3 sequence: CASRRDMTYEQYF. CDR3 DNA sequence: TGTGCCAGCAGACGGGACATGACCTACGAGCAGTACTTC. The chain carries TRBV6-5 and TRBJ2-7, with D maybe TRBD1 (6 bases). Trimming removed 6 bases at V and 2 bases at J, with 11 bases between. The V gene's germline CDR1 is MNHEY and CDR2 SVGAGI. This CDR3 region has 13 residues.